The rows below give T cell receptor beta chains drawn from one sample of a study of blood T cell repertoires in COVID-19. The repertoire was sequenced with immunoSEQ multiplex PCR; TCRdb's copy has only in-frame clones and lacks some. Altogether about 26,000 clones are present, 81% being singletons, with the ten largest covering 40% to 60%. The sequenced sample consisted of peripheral blood. The receptors here all came from a middle-aged man with active or convalescent COVID-19. The CDR3 runs from the conserved cysteine through the conserved F or W. Each record gives: J gene, V gene, clone size, D gene, CDR3 DNA, CDR3 protein. A D gene is named only where the DNA matches it firmly. Where a row states a size, it is once, few, many or the class of an expanded clone; other rows omit it.

TRBJ2-2 TRBV28 once . TGTGCCAGCAGTTTAAGTTGGGGCTCCGGGGAGCTGTTTTTT CASSLSWGSGELFF
TRBJ2-7 TRBV2 once TRBD1 TGTGCCAGCAGCCCCTCCCCCCGGGACAGCTTCAACGAGCAGTACTTC CASSPSPRDSFNEQYF
TRBJ1-2 TRBV6-6 . . TGTGCCAGCAGTACCGGCCCGGAGGATGGCTACACCTTC CASSTGPEDGYTF
TRBJ2-2 TRBV24-1 . TRBD2 TGTGCCACCAGTGATCTCCTAGCGGGAGGGACCGGGGAGCTGTTTTTT CATSDLLAGGTGELFF
TRBJ2-1 TRBV7-9 . . TGTGCCAGCAGCTTAGGTCAGTATCTCAATGAGCAGTTCTTC CASSLGQYLNEQFF
TRBJ2-3 TRBV27 . TRBD1 TGTGCCAGCAGTTATGTCCTTCGGGACAGGGGAAGAGATACGCAGTATTTT CASSYVLRDRGRDTQYF
TRBJ1-5 TRBV10-3 . TRBD1 TGTGCCATCAGCGGGACAGGGGGATTCGGTCAGCCCCAGCATTTT CAISGTGGFGQPQHF
TRBJ2-2 TRBV27 . . TGTGCCAGCAGTTTATGGGCAGGGGAGAACACCGGGGAGCTGTTTTTT CASSLWAGENTGELFF
TRBJ2-2 TRBV27 . . TGTGCCAGCAGTTACTGGGACGGGGGCACCGGGGAGCTGTTTTTT CASSYWDGGTGELFF
TRBJ2-7 TRBV2 . . TGTGCCAGCAGAACAGGGTCCTCCTACGAGCAGTACTTC CASRTGSSYEQYF
TRBJ2-7 TRBV10-2 . . TGCGCCACATCGCATAAATACAGGGGACTAGAGGACGAGCAGTACTTC CATSHKYRGLEDEQYF
TRBJ2-2 TRBV6-6 . TRBD2 TGTGCCAGCAGTCCTACTAGCGGGGGGGCCACCGGGGAGCTGTTTTTT CASSPTSGGATGELFF
TRBJ1-2 TRBV10-3 . . TGTGCCATCAGTGATGTGCTAATTGAGGGGGTGCGGACATATCGAATGGGCTACACCTTC CAISDVLIEGVRTYRMGYTF
TRBJ1-4 TRBV30 . TRBD1 TGTGCCTGGAGTTACAGGGGGCTTGATGAAAAACTGTTTTTT CAWSYRGLDEKLFF
TRBJ2-3 TRBV5-1 . . TGCGCCAGCAGCTTCACGGGGGGCACAGATACGCAGTATTTT CASSFTGGTDTQYF
TRBJ2-1 TRBV19 . . TGTGCCAGTAGTATGTCTGCGGGGCCCTACAATGAGCAGTTCTTC CASSMSAGPYNEQFF
TRBJ1-2 TRBV28 . . TGTGCCAGCAGTCTACTCCGGGGGGAAAACTATGGCTACACCTTC CASSLLRGENYGYTF
TRBJ2-7 TRBV11-3 . . TGTGCCAGCAGCGCGGCGAGTGAGCAGTACTTC CASSAASEQYF
TRBJ1-6 TRBV3-1/TRBV3-2 . . TGTGCCAGCAGCCAAGATTCGGCAGGGGCGAGGAATTCACCCCTCCACTTT CASSQDSAGARNSPLHF
TRBJ2-5 TRBV2 . . TGTGCCAGCAGTGGGGGACTTGTAAAAGAGACCCAGTACTTC CASSGGLVKETQYF
TRBJ2-1 TRBV7-9 . TRBD2 TGTGCCAGCAACCCAGGGACTAGCGGGAGGACGCGGGTGGGAAATGAGCAGTTCTTC CASNPGTSGRTRVGNEQFF
TRBJ1-5 TRBV28 . TRBD1 TGTGCCAGCAGTAGACGGACAGGGGCACGTTATAGCAATCAGCCCCAGCATTTT CASSRRTGARYSNQPQHF
TRBJ2-4 TRBV16 once TRBD1 TGTGCCAGCAGCCAATTCGGACAGGGGGCACCTATAGCCAAAAACATTCAGTACTTC CASSQFGQGAPIAKNIQYF
TRBJ2-5 TRBV11-2 few . TGTGCCAGCAGCACCGGGAGTCTGCCACAAGAGACCCAGTACTTC CASSTGSLPQETQYF
TRBJ2-1 TRBV5-6 few TRBD1 TGTGCCAGCATATTATTAGGACAGGGTAAACACAATGAGCAGTTCTTC CASILLGQGKHNEQFF
TRBJ2-7 TRBV15 few TRBD1 TGTGCCACCAAGGCGACAGGGGGAGGAGAGCAGTACTTC CATKATGGGEQYF
TRBJ1-2 TRBV28 . . TGTGCCAGCAGCTCTGGGGGGGGGACTAACTATGGCTACACCTTC CASSSGGGTNYGYTF
TRBJ2-2 TRBV5-1 medium-sized . TGCGCCAGCTCGGACAGCCATACCACGAACACCGGGGAGCTGTTTTTT CASSDSHTTNTGELFF
TRBJ2-3 TRBV29-1 once TRBD2 TGCAGCGTTAGAGCGGGAGGCTTCACAGATACGCAGTATTTT CSVRAGGFTDTQYF
TRBJ2-3 TRBV7-3 . TRBD2 TGTGCCAGCAGCCCCGGACTAGCGAGGAGACTAAGGCCAGATACGCAGTATTTT CASSPGLARRLRPDTQYF
TRBJ2-2 TRBV25-1 . . TGTGCCAGCAGTGAAATCGGGTGGACCGGGGAGCTGTTTTTT CASSEIGWTGELFF
TRBJ2-3 TRBV20-1 . . TGCAGTGCTCGTGGGAGCCCAGATACGCAGTATTTT CSARGSPDTQYF
TRBJ2-7 TRBV4-1 . TRBD2 TGCGCCAGCAGTCAAGGATCGGCTAGCGGATCCTACGAGCAGTACTTC CASSQGSASGSYEQYF
TRBJ1-2 TRBV19 once . TGTGCCAGTAGCTCGGTTGAGGCTAACTATGGCTACACCTTC CASSSVEANYGYTF
TRBJ2-3 TRBV28 . . TGTGCCAGCAGCCTGACGTCATTGACTTCGACCAGCACAGATACGCAGTATTTT CASSLTSLTSTSTDTQYF